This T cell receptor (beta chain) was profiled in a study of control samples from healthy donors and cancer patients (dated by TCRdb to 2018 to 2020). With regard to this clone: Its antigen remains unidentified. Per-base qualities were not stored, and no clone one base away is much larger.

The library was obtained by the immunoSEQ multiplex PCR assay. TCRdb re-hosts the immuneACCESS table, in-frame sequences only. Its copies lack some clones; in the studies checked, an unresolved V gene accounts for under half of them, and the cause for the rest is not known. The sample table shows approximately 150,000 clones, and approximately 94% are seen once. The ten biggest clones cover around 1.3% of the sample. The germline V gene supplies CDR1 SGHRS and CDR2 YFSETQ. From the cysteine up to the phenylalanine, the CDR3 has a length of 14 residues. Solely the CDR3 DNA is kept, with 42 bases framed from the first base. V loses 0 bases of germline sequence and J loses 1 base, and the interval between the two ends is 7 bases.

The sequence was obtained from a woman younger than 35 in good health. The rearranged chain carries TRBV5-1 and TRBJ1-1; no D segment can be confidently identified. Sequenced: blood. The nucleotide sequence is TGCGCCAGCAGCTTGGATTCCGGGAACACTGAAGCTTTCTTT. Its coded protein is CASSLDSGNTEAFF.